A single sample is the source of the 13 T cell receptor beta chains below, sequenced in a study of blood T cell repertoires in COVID-19. Clones were sequenced by immunoSEQ multiplex PCR, and TCRdb holds only the in-frame ones, with some missing. The sample holds fewer than 350,000 clones, approximately 90% seen once. Sequencing used PBMCs or T cells enriched from blood (not recorded which). All receptors come from an older woman in a cohort exposed to, infected with or recovered from COVID-19 (not recorded which).

This chain joins TRBV10-3 and TRBJ2-2, with a weak D call TRBD2 (6 bases). CDR1 and CDR2 from the germline V gene are ENHRY and SYGVKD. This CDR3 is 16 amino acids long. The V end was cut by 7 bases, the J end by 0 bases, with 15 bases between. In DNA form, the CDR3 reads TGTGCCATCACCCCGAGGGGACTTTCGAACACCGGGGAGCTGTTTTTT. Protein: CAITPRGLSNTGELFF.

The chain couples TRBV9 to TRBJ2-1; 11 bases map to TRBD2. The V segment lost 0 bases and the J segment 7 bases; nucleotides outside the gene matches: 12. Looked up from germline, CDR1 is SGDLS and CDR2 is YYNGEE. The CDR3 has 18 amino acids. The CDR3 region is CASSVGMWRLAGTNEQFF. The CDR3 nucleotides are TGTGCCAGCAGCGTAGGAATGTGGCGACTAGCGGGGACTAATGAGCAGTTCTTC.

V usage is TRBV11-2 and J usage is TRBJ2-1; the D gene is possibly TRBD1 (6 bases). V was trimmed by 2 bases and J by 9 bases, leaving 14 bases between them. The length of the CDR3 is 14 residues. The V gene's germline CDR1 is SGHAT and CDR2 FQNNGV. The CDR3 here is CASSLLVQGSEQFF. The CDR3 DNA reads as TGTGCCAGCAGCTTACTAGTTCAGGGGTCTGAGCAGTTCTTC.

The chain is built from TRBV9 and TRBJ2-1; TRBD2 aligns across 7 bases. Germline V gene sequence: CDR1 SGDLS, CDR2 YYNGEE. Trimming removed 2 bases from V and 9 bases from J; junction bases left unmatched: 5. CDR3 length: 13 amino acids. The CDR3 reads CASSVGREVEQFF. The CDR3 DNA sequence: TGTGCCAGCAGCGTTGGTCGGGAGGTTGAGCAGTTCTTC.

The chain is built from TRBV28 and TRBJ1-4; 8 bases map to TRBD1. Germline CDR1 MDHEN, CDR2 SYDVKM. Trimming at V came to 6 bases and at J to 5 bases, leaving 8 bases not matched to a gene. The CDR3 spans 15 residues. The CDR3 spells CASRTTGQANEKLFF. The CDR3 coding sequence is TGTGCCAGCAGAACAACGGGACAGGCAAATGAAAAACTGTTTTTT.

The chain recombines TRBV6-1 with TRBJ1-2; the D gene is possibly TRBD1 (6 bases). The CDR3 contains 13 residues. Germline CDR1 is MNHNS and CDR2 is SASEGT. V lost 2 bases, J lost 8 bases, and 12 bases lay in between. CDR3 in DNA: TGTGCCAGCAGTGAAAGTCGGGGGGCCGGCTACACCTTC. Its protein product is CASSESRGAGYTF.

This clone was counted a single time. The chain is built from TRBV28 and TRBJ1-4; D may be TRBD1 (5 bases). V was cut by 8 bases and J by 7 bases, with 8 bases left in between. The CDR3 is 11 amino acids. Per germline, CDR1 MDHEN and CDR2 SYDVKM. CDR3: CASGASEKLFF. Written as DNA, the CDR3 is TGTGCCAGCGGGGCAAGTGAAAAACTGTTTTTT.

The chain is built from TRBV5-4 and TRBJ2-1; tentatively, D is TRBD2 (5 bases). Trimming removed 0 bases from V and 0 bases from J, with 7 bases in between. Germline V gene sequence: CDR1 SGHNT, CDR2 YYREEE (reference sequence). The CDR3 contains 15 residues. The CDR3 region has the DNA TGTGCCAGCAGCTTGGAGGCGGGCTCCTACAATGAGCAGTTCTTC. Translation gives CASSLEAGSYNEQFF.

The chain has TRBV20-1 and TRBJ2-3; 11 bases match TRBD2. Looked up from germline, CDR1 is DFQATT and CDR2 is SNEGSKA (reference sequence). J was trimmed by 8 bases and V by 3 bases; bases with no gene match: 13. The CDR3 runs 16 residues. CDR3 region: CSASDYGTSGRGTQYF. For the CDR3, the DNA is TGCAGTGCTAGTGACTATGGGACTAGCGGCCGGGGTACGCAGTATTTT.

V usage is TRBV2 and J usage is TRBJ1-5, with 8 nucleotides matching TRBD1. Germline V gives CDR1 SNHLY, CDR2 FYNNEI. The CDR3 is 15 amino acids. The V gene end was trimmed by 6 bases and the J gene end by 12 bases; junction bases not matched to a gene: 16. The CDR3 region is CASRPGQGGGWGQHF. The DNA for the CDR3 is TGTGCCAGCAGGCCCGGACAGGGCGGGGGTTGGGGCCAGCATTTT.

This clone is a singleton in its sample. CDR3 region: CASSSTRAYYSGNTIYF. The DNA of the CDR3 is TGTGCCAGCAGCTCAACCAGGGCCTACTACTCTGGAAACACCATATATTTT. The chain uses TRBV28 and TRBJ1-3; possibly TRBD1 for D (5 bases). The CDR3 totals 17 residues. Germline assignment: CDR1 MDHEN and CDR2 SYDVKM. Trimming took off 6 bases at V and 0 bases at J, with 18 bases between the two ends.

This clone has just one count. The chain combines TRBV24-1 with TRBJ2-3, with 8 positions matching TRBD1. The junction had 12 bases not matched to a gene; V was cut back by 1 base and J by 4 bases. The CDR3 contains 18 residues. Germline assignment: CDR1 KGHDR and CDR2 SFDVKD. CDR3 sequence reads: CATSDFKKRTGSADTQYF. The DNA of the CDR3 is TGTGCCACCAGTGATTTTAAGAAACGGACAGGGTCAGCAGATACGCAGTATTTT.

V gene TRBV28 combines with J gene TRBJ1-3; D possibly corresponds to TRBD1 (5 bases). Germline CDR1 is MDHEN and CDR2 is SYDVKM. The CDR3 contains 14 residues. Trimming took off 4 bases at V and 4 bases at J, with 11 bases between the two ends. The CDR3 protein is CASSWRGGGNTIYF. CDR3 nucleotides: TGTGCCAGCAGTTGGAGGGGCGGAGGAAACACCATATATTTT.